This T cell receptor (beta chain) was captured by sequencing in a study of OX40 agonist ivuxolimab in advanced cancers. For the study at large: An agonistic human IgG2 monoclonal antibody against OX40 (CD134) was given. People who had prior anti-PD-1, anti-PD-L1 or anti-CTLA-4 therapy could take part, and about 40% had some.

The table came from immunoSEQ multiplex PCR; TCRdb's copy has only in-frame clones and leaves some out. The sample carries nearly 80,000 clones, about 91% recorded once. Sequenced material: CD4+ or CD8+ T cells sorted from blood, taken in a trial of the OX40 agonist ivuxolimab. This clonotype was sampled from an adult with an advanced solid tumor such as melanoma, head and neck, liver or kidney cancer.

The CDR3 reads CASSLGGRNTGELFF. Written as DNA, the CDR3 is TGTGCCAGCAGCTTAGGCGGCCGGAACACCGGGGAGCTGTTTTTT. The chain carries TRBV7-9 and TRBJ2-2; D uncertain. V was trimmed by 1 base and J by 1 base, leaving 7 bases between them. The CDR3 is made up of 15 amino acids. Germline V gives CDR1 SEHNR, CDR2 FQNEAQ (reference sequence). Variable domain in full (rest from reference TRBV7-9 and TRBJ2-2): DTGVSQNPRHKITKRGQNVTFRCDPISEHNRLYWYRQTLGQGPEFLTYFQNEAQLEKSRLLSDRFSAERPKGSFSTLEIQRTEQGDSAMYLCASSLGGRNTGELFFGEGSRLTVL.